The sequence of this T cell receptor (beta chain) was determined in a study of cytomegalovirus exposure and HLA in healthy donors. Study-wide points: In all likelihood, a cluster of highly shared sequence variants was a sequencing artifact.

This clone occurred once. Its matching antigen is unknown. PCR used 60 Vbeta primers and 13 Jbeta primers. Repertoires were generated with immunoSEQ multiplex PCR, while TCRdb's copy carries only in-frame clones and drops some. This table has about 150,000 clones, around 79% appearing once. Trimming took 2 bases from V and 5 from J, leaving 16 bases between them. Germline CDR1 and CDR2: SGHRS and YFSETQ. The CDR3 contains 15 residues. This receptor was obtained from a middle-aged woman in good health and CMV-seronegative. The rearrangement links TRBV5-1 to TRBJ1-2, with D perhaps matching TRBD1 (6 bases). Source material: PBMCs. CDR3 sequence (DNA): TGCGCCAGCAGCTTTGAGGCCGGGACATCTTATGGCTACACCTTC. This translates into CASSFEAGTSYGYTF.